The entry that follows covers one T cell receptor beta chain sequence. Living in 24 US areas, the participants were between roughly 18 and 89 years of age. Germline CDR1 WSHSY, CDR2 SAAADI. V was clipped by 8 bases and J by 0 bases, with 26 bases between them. The CDR3 spans 19 residues. Generated by immunoSEQ multiplex PCR, the TCRdb table keeps only in-frame clones and is missing some. The table shows about 150,000 clones, with around 87% occurring only once. The sample belongs to a study of blood T cell repertoires in COVID-19. Sequenced material: PBMCs or T cells enriched from blood (not recorded which). The sequence was obtained from a woman in her thirties or forties who had been exposed to COVID-19. The chain carries TRBV10-2 and TRBJ2-1; the D gene is possibly TRBD1 (6 bases). The CDR3 coding sequence is TGCGCCAGCCACGACACTTTACAGGGATCCCCGAGCTCCTACAATGAGCAGTTCTTC. Its protein product is CASHDTLQGSPSSYNEQFF.